What follows is one TCR beta chain and its context. Its target is not known. This entry belongs to a study of PD-1 blockade in classical Hodgkin lymphoma. Study results and limitations: According to reports, newly diagnosed patients had lower baseline TCR diversity than healthy donors, and relapsed/refractory patients had lower baseline TCR diversity still. Those starting nivolumab under 1 year post-ASCT were excluded.

Time point reported: cycle 4 day 1 (C4D1), after 6 weeks of nivolumab. After autologous stem cell transplantation all patients relapsed, and prior brentuximab vedotin exposure differed between cohorts. It was by magnetic negative selection that CD4+ T cells were purified from thawed PBMCs. Profiling relied on immunoSEQ multiplex PCR, and the TCRdb table lists in-frame clones only, not all of them. Of tens of thousands of clones in the sample, 80% are singletons; the top ten hold around 3%. The germline CDR1 and CDR2 sequences are ENHRY and SYGVKD. This CDR3 is 13 amino acids long. Trimming took off 8 bases at V and 0 bases at J, with 8 bases between the two ends.

Sequencing used CD4+ T cells from blood, obtained before the fourth cycle of nivolumab. The chain uses TRBV10-3 and TRBJ1-3; D is unclear. The receptor was derived from a human donor with classical Hodgkin lymphoma. CDR3 nucleotides: TGTGCCATCCCAGACCTCTCTGGAAACACCATATATTTT. Its protein is CAIPDLSGNTIYF.